This is a list of T cell receptor beta chains from one sample in a study of blood T cell repertoires in COVID-19. TCRdb keeps only in-frame clones here, not all; method: immunoSEQ multiplex PCR. The data contain approximately 190,000 clones, more than 70% of them singletons. The sample consisted of peripheral blood. These receptor sequences come from a woman aged 40 to 49 who had recovered from COVID-19. The CDR3 runs from the conserved cysteine through the conserved F or W. The order of the fields is V gene, D gene, CDR3 length, clone size, J gene, CDR3 protein, CDR3 DNA. The D gene is left open where the match is weak. Not every row has a clone size; where given, it reads once, few, many or a size class.

>TRBV28|NA|13|few|TRBJ1-1
CASSVTENTEAFF
TGTGCCAGCAGCGTGACAGAGAACACTGAAGCTTTCTTT
>TRBV29-1|NA|13|NA|TRBJ2-4
CSVLGPSGNIQYF
TGCAGCGTGCTGGGGCCCTCTGGAAACATTCAGTACTTC
>TRBV6-5|NA|13|NA|TRBJ2-5
CASSYSTGETQYF
TGTGCCAGCAGTTACTCGACTGGGGAGACCCAGTACTTC
>TRBV28|TRBD1|15|NA|TRBJ2-7
CASSYTGGAGYEQYF
TGTGCCAGCAGTTATACAGGGGGCGCAGGGTACGAGCAGTACTTC
>TRBV19|NA|14|NA|TRBJ1-2
CASSIPDSSYGYTF
TGTGCCAGTAGTATACCGGACAGTTCCTATGGCTACACCTTC
>TRBV10-3|NA|15|NA|TRBJ1-1
CAISESPGSGTEAFF
TGTGCCATCAGTGAGTCTCCGGGCTCGGGGACTGAAGCTTTCTTT
>TRBV28|NA|16|once|TRBJ1-1
CASGQLSLGFDTEAFF
TGTGCCAGCGGACAGTTGAGTTTGGGTTTCGACACTGAAGCTTTCTTT
>TRBV7-3|TRBD2|19|NA|TRBJ2-2
CASSSRGTSGNKSPGELFF
TGTGCCAGCAGCTCCCGTGGGACTAGCGGGAACAAGAGTCCCGGGGAGCTGTTTTTT
>TRBV19|NA|17|NA|TRBJ1-1
CASRPGRGLGGITEAFF
TGTGCCAGTAGACCAGGGCGGGGGTTAGGGGGGATCACTGAAGCTTTCTTT
>TRBV27|NA|13|NA|TRBJ1-4
CASSLATNEKLFF
TGTGCCAGCAGTCTTGCAACTAATGAAAAACTGTTTTTT
>TRBV28|NA|14|NA|TRBJ2-7
CASSFIPQAYEQYF
TGTGCCAGCAGTTTTATCCCCCAGGCCTACGAGCAGTACTTC
>TRBV6-2/TRBV6-3|NA|16|NA|TRBJ2-7
CASSPLGSGRSYEQYF
TGTGCCAGCAGTCCCCTGGGTAGCGGACGCTCCTACGAGCAGTACTTC
>TRBV12-3/TRBV12-4|NA|12|NA|TRBJ1-1
CASRGQGTEAFF
TGTGCCAGCAGGGGGCAGGGGACTGAAGCTTTCTTT
>TRBV5-6|NA|14|NA|TRBJ1-1
CASSLAQGNTEAFF
TGTGCCAGCAGCTTGGCTCAGGGGAACACTGAAGCTTTCTTT